This TCR beta chain was recorded in a study of T cell responses to AZD1222 COVID-19 vaccine. Trimming cost V 4 bases and J 13 bases, with 14 bases left between them. This CDR3 is 11 amino acids long. The V gene's germline CDR1 is DFQATT and CDR2 SNEGSKA (reference sequence). Data came from immunoSEQ multiplex PCR; TCRdb stores just in-frame clones and leaves some out. The table shows about 120,000 clones, with just over 85% occurring only once. This specimen consisted of peripheral blood, obtained on day 0 of AZD1222 vaccination. The genes are TRBV20-1 and TRBJ2-1, with D possibly matching TRBD1 (6 bases). The TCR sequence derives from an adult in good health. The CDR3 protein is CSAITTGAQFF. The CDR3, as DNA: TGCAGTGCTATCACGACAGGAGCTCAGTTCTTC.